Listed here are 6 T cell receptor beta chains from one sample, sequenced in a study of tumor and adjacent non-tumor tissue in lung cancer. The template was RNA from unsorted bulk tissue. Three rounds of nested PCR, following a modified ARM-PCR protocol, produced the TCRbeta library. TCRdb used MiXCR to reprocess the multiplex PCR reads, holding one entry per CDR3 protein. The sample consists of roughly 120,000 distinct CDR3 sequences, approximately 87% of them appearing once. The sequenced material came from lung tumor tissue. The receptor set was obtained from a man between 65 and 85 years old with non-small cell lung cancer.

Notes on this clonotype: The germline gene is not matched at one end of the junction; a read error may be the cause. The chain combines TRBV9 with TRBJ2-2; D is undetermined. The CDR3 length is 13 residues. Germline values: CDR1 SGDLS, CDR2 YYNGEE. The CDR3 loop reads CASNVARAGELFF. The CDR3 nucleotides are TGTGCCAGCAACGTAGCTAGGGCCGGGGAGCTGTTTTTT.

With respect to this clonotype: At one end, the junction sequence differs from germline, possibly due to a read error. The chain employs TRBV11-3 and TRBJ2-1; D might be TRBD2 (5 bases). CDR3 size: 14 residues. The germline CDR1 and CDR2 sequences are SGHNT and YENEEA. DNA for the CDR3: TGTGTCAGCAGCACTAGAGGGAACTACAATGAGCAGTTCTTC. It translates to CVSSTRGNYNEQFF.

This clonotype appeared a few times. CDR3 DNA: TGTGCCAGTAGGTTAATGGGCACAGGGGTTGCCGGGGAGCTGTTTTTT. Encoded protein: CASRLMGTGVAGELFF. V and J are TRBV11-2 and TRBJ2-2; the match to TRBD1 covers 7 bases. V lost 9 bases and J lost 6; bases outside the gene matches: 16. This CDR3 region has 16 residues. In germline, CDR1 is SGHAT, CDR2 FQNNGV.

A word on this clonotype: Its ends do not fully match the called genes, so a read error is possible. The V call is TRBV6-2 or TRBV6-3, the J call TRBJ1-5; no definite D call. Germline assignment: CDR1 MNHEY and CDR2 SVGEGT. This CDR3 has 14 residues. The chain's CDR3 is CASSPTNNNQPQDF. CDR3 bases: TGTGCCAGCAGCCCTACAAATAACAATCAGCCCCAGGATTTT.

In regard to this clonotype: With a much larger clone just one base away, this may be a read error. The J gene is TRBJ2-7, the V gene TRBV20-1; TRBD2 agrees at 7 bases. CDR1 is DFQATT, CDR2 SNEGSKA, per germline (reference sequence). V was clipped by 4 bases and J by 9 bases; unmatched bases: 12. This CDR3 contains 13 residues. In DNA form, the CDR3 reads TGCAGTGCTACCCCTGGGGGGGGTTTCGGGCAGTACTTC. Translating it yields CSATPGGGFGQYF.

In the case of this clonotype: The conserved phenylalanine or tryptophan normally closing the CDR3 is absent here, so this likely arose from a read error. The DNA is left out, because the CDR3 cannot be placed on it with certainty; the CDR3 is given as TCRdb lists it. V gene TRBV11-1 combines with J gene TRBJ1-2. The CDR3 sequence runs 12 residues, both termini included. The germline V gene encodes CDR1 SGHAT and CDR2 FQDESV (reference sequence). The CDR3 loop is CASSLYRYGHTL.